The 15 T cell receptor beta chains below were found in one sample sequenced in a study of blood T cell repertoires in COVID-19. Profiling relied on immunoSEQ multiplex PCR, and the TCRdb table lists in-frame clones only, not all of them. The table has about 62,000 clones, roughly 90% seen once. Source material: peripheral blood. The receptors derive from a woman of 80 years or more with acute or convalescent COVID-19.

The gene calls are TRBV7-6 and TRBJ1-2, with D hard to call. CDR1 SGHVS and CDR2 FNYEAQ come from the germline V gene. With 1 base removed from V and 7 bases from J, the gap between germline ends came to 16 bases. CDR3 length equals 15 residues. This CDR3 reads CASSLEGGSFRGYTF. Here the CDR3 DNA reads TGTGCCAGCAGCTTAGAGGGAGGTAGTTTCCGTGGCTACACCTTC.

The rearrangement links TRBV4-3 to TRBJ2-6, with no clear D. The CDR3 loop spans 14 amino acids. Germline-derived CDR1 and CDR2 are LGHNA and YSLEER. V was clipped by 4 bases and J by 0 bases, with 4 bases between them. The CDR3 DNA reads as TGCGCCAGCAGCCTATACTCTGGGGCCAACGTCCTGACTTTC. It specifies CASSLYSGANVLTF.

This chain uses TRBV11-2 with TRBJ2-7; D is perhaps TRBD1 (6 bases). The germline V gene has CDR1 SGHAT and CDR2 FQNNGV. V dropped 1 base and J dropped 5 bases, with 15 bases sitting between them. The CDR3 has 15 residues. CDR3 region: CASSLGGQGFHEQYF. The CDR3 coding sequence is TGTGCCAGCAGCTTAGGGGGGCAGGGGTTCCACGAGCAGTACTTC.

Here the CDR3 DNA reads TGTGCCAGCAGCCCTGGACAGACATCGCGAAACTATGGCTACACCTTC. It translates to CASSPGQTSRNYGYTF. The V call is TRBV7-9, the J call TRBJ1-2; a possible D gene is TRBD1 (6 bases). The CDR3 has 16 amino acids. Trimming took 5 bases from V and 2 from J, leaving 18 bases between them. Per germline, CDR1 SEHNR and CDR2 FQNEAQ (reference sequence).

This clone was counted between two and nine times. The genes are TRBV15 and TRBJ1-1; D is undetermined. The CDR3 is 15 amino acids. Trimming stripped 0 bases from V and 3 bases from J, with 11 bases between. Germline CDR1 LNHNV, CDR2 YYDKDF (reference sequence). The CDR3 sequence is CATSRDNSGDTEAFF. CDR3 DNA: TGTGCCACCAGCAGAGATAATTCGGGAGACACTGAAGCTTTCTTT. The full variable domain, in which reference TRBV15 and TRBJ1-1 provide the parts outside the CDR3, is DAMVIQNPRYQVTQFGKPVTLSCSQTLNHNVMYWYQQKSSQAPKLLFHYYDKDFNNEADTPDNFQSRRPNTSFCFLDIRSPGLGDTAMYLCATSRDNSGDTEAFFGQGTRLTVV.

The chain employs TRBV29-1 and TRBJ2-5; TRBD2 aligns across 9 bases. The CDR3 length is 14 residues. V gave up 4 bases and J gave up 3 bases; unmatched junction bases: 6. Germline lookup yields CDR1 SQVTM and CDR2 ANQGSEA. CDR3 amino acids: CSVGAGGREETQYF. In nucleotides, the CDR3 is TGCAGCGTTGGCGCGGGGGGGCGCGAAGAGACCCAGTACTTC.

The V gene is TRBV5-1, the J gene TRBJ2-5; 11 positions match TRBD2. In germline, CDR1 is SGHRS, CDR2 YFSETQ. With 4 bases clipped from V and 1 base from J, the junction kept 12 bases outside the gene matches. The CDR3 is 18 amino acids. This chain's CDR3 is CASSPHRAGLAVQETQYF. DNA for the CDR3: TGCGCCAGCAGCCCGCACCGGGCGGGACTAGCGGTCCAAGAGACCCAGTACTTC.

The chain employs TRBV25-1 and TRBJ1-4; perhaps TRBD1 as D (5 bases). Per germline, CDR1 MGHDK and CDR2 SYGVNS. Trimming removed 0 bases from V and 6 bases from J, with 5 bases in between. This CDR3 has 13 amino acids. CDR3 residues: CASSEYRDEKLFF. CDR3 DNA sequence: TGTGCCAGCAGTGAATACAGGGATGAAAAACTGTTTTTT. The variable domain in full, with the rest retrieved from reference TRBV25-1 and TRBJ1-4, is EADIYQTPRYLVIGTGKKITLECSQTMGHDKMYWYQQDPGMELHLIHYSYGVNSTEKGDLSSESTVSRIRTEHFPLTLESARPSHTSQYLCASSEYRDEKLFFGSGTQLSVL.

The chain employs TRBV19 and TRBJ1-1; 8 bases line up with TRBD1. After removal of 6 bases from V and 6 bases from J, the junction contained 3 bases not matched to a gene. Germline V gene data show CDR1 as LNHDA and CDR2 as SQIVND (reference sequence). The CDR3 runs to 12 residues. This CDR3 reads CASRKQGAEAFF. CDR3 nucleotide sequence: TGTGCCAGTAGAAAACAGGGGGCTGAAGCTTTCTTT. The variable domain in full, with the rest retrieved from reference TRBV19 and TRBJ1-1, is DGGITQSPKYLFRKEGQNVTLSCEQNLNHDAMYWYRQDPGQGLRLIYYSQIVNDFQKGDIAEGYSVSREKKESFPLTVTSAQKNPTAFYLCASRKQGAEAFFGQGTRLTVV.

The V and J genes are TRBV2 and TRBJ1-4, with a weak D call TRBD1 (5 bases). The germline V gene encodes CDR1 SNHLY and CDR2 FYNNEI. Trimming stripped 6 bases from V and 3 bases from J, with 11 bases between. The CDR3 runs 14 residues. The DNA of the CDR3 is TGTGCCAGCAGCCCGGGGGGTCCTAATGAAAAACTGTTTTTT. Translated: CASSPGGPNEKLFF.

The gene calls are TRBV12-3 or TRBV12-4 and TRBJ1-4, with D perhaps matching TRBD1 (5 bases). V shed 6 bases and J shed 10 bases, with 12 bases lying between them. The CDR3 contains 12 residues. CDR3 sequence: CASSHRHRKLFF. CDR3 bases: TGTGCCAGCAGCCACAGGCATAGAAAACTGTTTTTT.

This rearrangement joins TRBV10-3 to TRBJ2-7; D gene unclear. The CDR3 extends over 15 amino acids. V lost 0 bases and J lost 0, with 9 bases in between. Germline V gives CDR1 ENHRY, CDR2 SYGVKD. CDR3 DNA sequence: TGTGCCATCAGTGAGTCGCTAGATAGCTCCTACGAGCAGTACTTC. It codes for CAISESLDSSYEQYF.

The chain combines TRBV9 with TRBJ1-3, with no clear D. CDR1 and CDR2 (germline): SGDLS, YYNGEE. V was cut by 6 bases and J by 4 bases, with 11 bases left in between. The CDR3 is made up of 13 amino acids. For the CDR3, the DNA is TGTGCCAGCACACGGTTGGAGGGAAACACCATATATTTT. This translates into CASTRLEGNTIYF.

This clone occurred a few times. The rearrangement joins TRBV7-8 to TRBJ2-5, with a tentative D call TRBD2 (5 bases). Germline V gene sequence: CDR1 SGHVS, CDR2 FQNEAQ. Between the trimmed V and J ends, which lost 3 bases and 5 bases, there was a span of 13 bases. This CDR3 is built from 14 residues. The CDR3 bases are TGTGCCAGCAGCTTTGAGGGAATATCGGAGACCCAGTACTTC. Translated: CASSFEGISETQYF.

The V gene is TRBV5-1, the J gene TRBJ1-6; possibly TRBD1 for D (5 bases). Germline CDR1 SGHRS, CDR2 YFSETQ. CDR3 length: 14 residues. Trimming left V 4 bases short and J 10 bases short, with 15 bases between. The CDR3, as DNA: TGCGCCAGCAGCCGAGACCCGGGGGAGTCACCCCTCCACTTT. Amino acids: CASSRDPGESPLHF.